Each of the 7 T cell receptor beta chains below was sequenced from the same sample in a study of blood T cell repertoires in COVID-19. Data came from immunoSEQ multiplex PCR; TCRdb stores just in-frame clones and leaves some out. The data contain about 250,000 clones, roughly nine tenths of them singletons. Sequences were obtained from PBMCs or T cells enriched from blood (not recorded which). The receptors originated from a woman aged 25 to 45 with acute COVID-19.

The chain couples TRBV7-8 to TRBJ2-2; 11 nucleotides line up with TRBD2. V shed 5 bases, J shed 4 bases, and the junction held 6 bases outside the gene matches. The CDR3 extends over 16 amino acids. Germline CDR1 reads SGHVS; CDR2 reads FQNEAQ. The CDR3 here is CASSRSGGVSTGELFF. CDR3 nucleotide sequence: TGTGCCAGCAGCCGTAGCGGGGGGGTTAGCACCGGGGAGCTGTTTTTT. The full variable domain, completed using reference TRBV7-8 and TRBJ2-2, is GAGVSQSPRYKVAKRGQDVALRCDPISGHVSLFWYQQALGQGPEFLTYFQNEAQLDKSGLPSDRFFAERPEGSVSTLKIQRTQQEDSAVYLCASSRSGGVSTGELFFGEGSRLTVL.

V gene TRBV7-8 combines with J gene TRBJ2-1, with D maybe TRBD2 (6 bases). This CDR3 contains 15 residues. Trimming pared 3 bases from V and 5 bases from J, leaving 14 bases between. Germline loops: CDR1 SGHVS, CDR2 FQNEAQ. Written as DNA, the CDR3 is TGTGCCAGCAGCTTCGGGGCTAGCGCAAACAATGAGCAGTTCTTC. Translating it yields CASSFGASANNEQFF.

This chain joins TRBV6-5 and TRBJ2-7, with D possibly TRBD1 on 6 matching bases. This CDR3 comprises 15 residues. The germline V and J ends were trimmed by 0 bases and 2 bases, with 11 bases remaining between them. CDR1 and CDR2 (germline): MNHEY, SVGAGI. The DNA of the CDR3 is TGTGCCAGCAGTTACTCGATTCAGGGGACCTACGAGCAGTACTTC. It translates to CASSYSIQGTYEQYF.

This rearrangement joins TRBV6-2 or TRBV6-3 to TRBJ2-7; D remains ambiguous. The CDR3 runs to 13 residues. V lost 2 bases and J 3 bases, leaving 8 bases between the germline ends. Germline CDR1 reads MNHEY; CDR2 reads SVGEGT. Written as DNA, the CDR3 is TGTGCCAGCAGTTACGACTCCGGCTACGAGCAGTACTTC. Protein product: CASSYDSGYEQYF.

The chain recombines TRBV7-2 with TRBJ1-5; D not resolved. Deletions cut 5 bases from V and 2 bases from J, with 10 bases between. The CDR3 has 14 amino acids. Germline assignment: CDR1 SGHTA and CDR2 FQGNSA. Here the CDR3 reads CASSRVGGNQPQHF. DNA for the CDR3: TGTGCCAGCAGCCGGGTGGGTGGCAATCAGCCCCAGCATTTT.

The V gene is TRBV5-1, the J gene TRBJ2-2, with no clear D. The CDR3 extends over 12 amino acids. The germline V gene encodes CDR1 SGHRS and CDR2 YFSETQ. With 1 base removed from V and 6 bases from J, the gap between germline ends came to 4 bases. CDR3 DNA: TGCGCCAGCAGCTTGAGCTCCGGGGAGCTGTTTTTT. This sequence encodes CASSLSSGELFF.

CDR3 in amino acids: CASSPTGDSEKLFF. CDR3 in DNA: TGTGCCAGCAGTCCGACAGGGGATAGTGAAAAACTGTTTTTT. V gene TRBV28 combines with J gene TRBJ1-4, with 8 bases lining up with TRBD1. The trim removed 5 bases at V and 7 bases at J, leaving 6 bases unmatched. In germline, CDR1 is MDHEN, CDR2 SYDVKM. The CDR3 consists of 14 residues. Drawing the rest from reference TRBV28 and TRBJ1-4, the complete variable domain is DVKVTQSSRYLVKRTGEKVFLECVQDMDHENMFWYRQDPGLGLRLIYFSYDVKMKEKGDIPEGYSVSREKKERFSLILESASTNQTSMYLCASSPTGDSEKLFFGSGTQLSVL.